A selection of T cell receptor beta chains follows, all from one sample in a study of cytomegalovirus exposure and HLA in healthy donors. Here immunoSEQ multiplex PCR was the method, and the copy in TCRdb shows in-frame clones only, minus some. The sample lists some 77,000 clones, 80% occurring once. Sequencing was carried out using PBMCs. The receptors shown here come from a man between 45 and 60 years old in good health and CMV-seropositive. Both conserved end residues are part of each CDR3. The D gene is left open where the match is weak. Clone size is shown for a subset of rows, as once, few, many or a class of expanded clone.

J | V | size | D | CDR3 | DNA
TRBJ2-5 | TRBV7-2 | - | - | CASSRGLGETQYF | TGTGCCAGCAGCAGGGGGTTAGGAGAGACCCAGTACTTC
TRBJ1-1 | TRBV7-9 | - | TRBD1 | CASSLGTGRNTEAFF | TGTGCCAGCAGCCTAGGGACAGGCCGGAACACTGAAGCTTTCTTT
TRBJ1-5 | TRBV4-1 | - | - | CASSQEGGRPGNQPQHF | TGCGCCAGCAGCCAAGAGGGGGGTCGGCCCGGCAATCAGCCCCAGCATTTT
TRBJ2-5 | TRBV4-2 | - | - | CASSQRGQETQYF | TGTGCCAGCAGCCAACGGGGACAAGAGACCCAGTACTTC
TRBJ1-6 | TRBV6-5 | - | - | CASSYQGYNSPLHF | TGTGCCAGCAGTTACCAGGGCTATAATTCACCCCTCCACTTT
TRBJ1-5 | TRBV19 | - | TRBD1 | CASSDRGNQPQHF | TGTGCCAGTAGTGACAGGGGGAATCAGCCCCAGCATTTT
TRBJ1-5 | TRBV10-2 | - | TRBD1 | CASSESGTGSQPQHF | TGCGCCAGCAGTGAGTCGGGGACAGGGTCGCAGCCCCAGCATTTT
TRBJ2-4 | TRBV11-2 | - | TRBD2 | CASSSLLAGGRMDIQYF | TGTGCCAGCAGCTCTTTACTAGCGGGAGGGCGTATGGACATTCAGTACTTC
TRBJ1-5 | TRBV4-1 | - | - | CASSQVGGAQINQPQHF | TGCGCCAGCAGCCAAGTAGGGGGGGCTCAGATCAATCAGCCCCAGCATTTT
TRBJ1-1 | TRBV13 | - | - | CASSLGQLNTEAFF | TGTGCCAGCAGCCTCGGACAGTTGAACACTGAAGCTTTCTTT
TRBJ1-1 | TRBV6-1 | - | - | CASSVDRNTEAFF | TGTGCCAGCAGTGTAGACAGGAACACTGAAGCTTTCTTT
TRBJ1-2 | TRBV2 | - | TRBD1 | CASSFNLRDSKPHYGYTF | TGTGCCAGCAGTTTCAACTTACGGGACAGCAAACCCCACTATGGCTACACCTTC
TRBJ2-6 | TRBV30 | - | - | CAWIIKGYGANVLTF | TGTGCCTGGATTATAAAGGGGTATGGGGCCAACGTCCTGACTTTC
TRBJ1-1 | TRBV7-2 | once | - | CASSLAQLEAFF | TGTGCCAGCAGCTTAGCACAGCTTGAAGCTTTCTTT
TRBJ2-5 | TRBV19 | - | - | CASSMGGQETQYF | TGTGCCAGTAGTATGGGAGGACAAGAGACCCAGTACTTC
TRBJ2-6 | TRBV18 | once | TRBD2 | CASSPFGGAGANVLTF | TGTGCCAGCTCGCCTTTCGGGGGGGCTGGGGCCAACGTCCTGACTTTC
TRBJ1-1 | TRBV6-1 | - | TRBD1 | CASSRYRGGSTEAFF | TGTGCCAGCAGTCGTTACAGGGGAGGTAGCACTGAAGCTTTCTTT